This T cell receptor (beta chain) derives from a study of identical twins. MiXCR, applied by TCRdb to the 5' RACE reads, yields one record per CDR3 protein. The data show about 690,000 distinct CDR3 sequences, 21% seen once. The V gene's germline CDR1 is MGHRA and CDR2 YSYEKL. V was shortened by 3 bases and J by 6 bases, with 6 bases between the two germline ends. This CDR3 is 12 amino acids long. These same records also appear under a second study, on T cells expressing NK-cell markers. That study adds: Sorted CD3+CD56+NKG2C+, CD3+CD56+NKG2C- and CD3+CD56-NKG2C+ T cells provided the TCR beta repertoires. In several donors, dominant clonotypes made up about 25-60.1% of CD3+CD56-NKG2C+ cells.

The TCR originated in a young woman in good health. The sequenced sample consisted of PBMCs. This chain links TRBV4-1 with TRBJ2-1; D is unresolved. As DNA, the CDR3 is TGCGCCAGCAGCCATGTTCTCAATGAGCAGTTCTTC. This sequence encodes CASSHVLNEQFF.